Detailed here is one T cell receptor (beta chain). TCRdb reprocessed the 5' RACE reads with MiXCR, giving one entry per CDR3 protein. The table shows 95,000 to 100,000 distinct CDR3 sequences, with approximately 15% occurring only once. The sample comes from a study of T cells of healthy individuals. Losses at the gene ends were 4 bases for V and 4 bases for J; bases not matched to a gene: 11. CDR3 length: 17 amino acids. The V gene's germline CDR1 is MNHEY and CDR2 SMNVEV (reference sequence). This receptor was obtained from a human donor in good health. The V call is TRBV27, the J call TRBJ2-5, with 11 bases fitting TRBD2. The CDR3 DNA is TGTGCCAGCAGTTCGCTCCAAAGACTAGCGGGAAGAGAGACCCAGTACTTC. Translated, it gives CASSSLQRLAGRETQYF.